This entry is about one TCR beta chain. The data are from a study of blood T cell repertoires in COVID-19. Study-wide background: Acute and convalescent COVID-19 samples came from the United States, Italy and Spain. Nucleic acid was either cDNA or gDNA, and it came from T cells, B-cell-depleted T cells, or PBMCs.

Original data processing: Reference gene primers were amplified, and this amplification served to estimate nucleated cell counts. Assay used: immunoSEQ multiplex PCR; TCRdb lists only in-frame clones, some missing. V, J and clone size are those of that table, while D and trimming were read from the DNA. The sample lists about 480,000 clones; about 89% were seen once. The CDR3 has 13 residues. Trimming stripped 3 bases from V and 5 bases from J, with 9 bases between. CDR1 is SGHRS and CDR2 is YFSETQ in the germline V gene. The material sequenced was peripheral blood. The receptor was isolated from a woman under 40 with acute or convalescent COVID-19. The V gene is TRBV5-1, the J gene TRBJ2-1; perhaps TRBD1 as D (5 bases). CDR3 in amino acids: CASSSKGDNEQFF. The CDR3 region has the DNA TGCGCCAGCAGCTCAAAAGGGGACAATGAGCAGTTCTTC. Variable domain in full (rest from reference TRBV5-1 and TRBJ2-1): KAGVTQTPRYLIKTRGQQVTLSCSPISGHRSVSWYQQTPGQGLQFLFEYFSETQRNKGNFPGRFSGRQFSNSRSEMNVSTLELGDSALYLCASSSKGDNEQFFGPGTRLTVL.